The TCR beta chain described here comes from a study of Graves' ophthalmopathy and Graves' hyperthyroidism. The CDR3 extends over 15 amino acids. The V and J ends lost 1 base and 4 bases respectively, with 13 bases between them. Germline loops: CDR1 SGHVS, CDR2 FNYEAQ. The diagnostic workup employed clinical symptoms, serum thyroxine, TRAb, thyroid ultrasound and orbital computed tomography. Investigators amplified TCR beta CDR3 regions from RNA transcripts. The library came from an HTBI-primed first-round RT-PCR and a second-round multiplex PCR. TCRdb processed the multiplex PCR reads anew with MiXCR; each CDR3 protein has one entry. The data contain hundreds of thousands of distinct CDR3 sequences, less than 20% of them singletons.

The clonotype was recovered from a woman between 18 and 29 years old with stable Graves' hyperthyroidism. The chain has TRBV7-6 and TRBJ1-1; D is possibly TRBD1 (6 bases). Sequencing used peripheral blood. DNA for the CDR3: TGTGCCAGCAGCTTAGGCCGAGGGGGGGCCACTGAAGCTTTCTTT. It encodes CASSLGRGGATEAFF.